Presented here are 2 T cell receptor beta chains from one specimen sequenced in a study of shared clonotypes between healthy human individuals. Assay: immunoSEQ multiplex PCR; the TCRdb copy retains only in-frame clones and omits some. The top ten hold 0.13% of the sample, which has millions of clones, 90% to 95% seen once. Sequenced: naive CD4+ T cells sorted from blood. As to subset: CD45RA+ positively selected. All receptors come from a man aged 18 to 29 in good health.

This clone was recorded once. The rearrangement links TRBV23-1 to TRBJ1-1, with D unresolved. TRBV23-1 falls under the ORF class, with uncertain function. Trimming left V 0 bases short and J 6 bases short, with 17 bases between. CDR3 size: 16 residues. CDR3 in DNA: TGCGCCAGCAGTCAATCGAAGGTCAGACCCGCCGCTGAAGCTTTCTTT. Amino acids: CASSQSKVRPAAEAFF.

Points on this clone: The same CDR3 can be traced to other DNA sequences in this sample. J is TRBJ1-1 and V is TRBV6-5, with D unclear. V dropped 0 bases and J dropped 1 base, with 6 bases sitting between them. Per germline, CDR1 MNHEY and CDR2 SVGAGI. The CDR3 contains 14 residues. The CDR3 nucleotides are TGTGCCAGCAGTTACTCGAGCCGGAACACTGAAGCTTTCTTT. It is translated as CASSYSSRNTEAFF.